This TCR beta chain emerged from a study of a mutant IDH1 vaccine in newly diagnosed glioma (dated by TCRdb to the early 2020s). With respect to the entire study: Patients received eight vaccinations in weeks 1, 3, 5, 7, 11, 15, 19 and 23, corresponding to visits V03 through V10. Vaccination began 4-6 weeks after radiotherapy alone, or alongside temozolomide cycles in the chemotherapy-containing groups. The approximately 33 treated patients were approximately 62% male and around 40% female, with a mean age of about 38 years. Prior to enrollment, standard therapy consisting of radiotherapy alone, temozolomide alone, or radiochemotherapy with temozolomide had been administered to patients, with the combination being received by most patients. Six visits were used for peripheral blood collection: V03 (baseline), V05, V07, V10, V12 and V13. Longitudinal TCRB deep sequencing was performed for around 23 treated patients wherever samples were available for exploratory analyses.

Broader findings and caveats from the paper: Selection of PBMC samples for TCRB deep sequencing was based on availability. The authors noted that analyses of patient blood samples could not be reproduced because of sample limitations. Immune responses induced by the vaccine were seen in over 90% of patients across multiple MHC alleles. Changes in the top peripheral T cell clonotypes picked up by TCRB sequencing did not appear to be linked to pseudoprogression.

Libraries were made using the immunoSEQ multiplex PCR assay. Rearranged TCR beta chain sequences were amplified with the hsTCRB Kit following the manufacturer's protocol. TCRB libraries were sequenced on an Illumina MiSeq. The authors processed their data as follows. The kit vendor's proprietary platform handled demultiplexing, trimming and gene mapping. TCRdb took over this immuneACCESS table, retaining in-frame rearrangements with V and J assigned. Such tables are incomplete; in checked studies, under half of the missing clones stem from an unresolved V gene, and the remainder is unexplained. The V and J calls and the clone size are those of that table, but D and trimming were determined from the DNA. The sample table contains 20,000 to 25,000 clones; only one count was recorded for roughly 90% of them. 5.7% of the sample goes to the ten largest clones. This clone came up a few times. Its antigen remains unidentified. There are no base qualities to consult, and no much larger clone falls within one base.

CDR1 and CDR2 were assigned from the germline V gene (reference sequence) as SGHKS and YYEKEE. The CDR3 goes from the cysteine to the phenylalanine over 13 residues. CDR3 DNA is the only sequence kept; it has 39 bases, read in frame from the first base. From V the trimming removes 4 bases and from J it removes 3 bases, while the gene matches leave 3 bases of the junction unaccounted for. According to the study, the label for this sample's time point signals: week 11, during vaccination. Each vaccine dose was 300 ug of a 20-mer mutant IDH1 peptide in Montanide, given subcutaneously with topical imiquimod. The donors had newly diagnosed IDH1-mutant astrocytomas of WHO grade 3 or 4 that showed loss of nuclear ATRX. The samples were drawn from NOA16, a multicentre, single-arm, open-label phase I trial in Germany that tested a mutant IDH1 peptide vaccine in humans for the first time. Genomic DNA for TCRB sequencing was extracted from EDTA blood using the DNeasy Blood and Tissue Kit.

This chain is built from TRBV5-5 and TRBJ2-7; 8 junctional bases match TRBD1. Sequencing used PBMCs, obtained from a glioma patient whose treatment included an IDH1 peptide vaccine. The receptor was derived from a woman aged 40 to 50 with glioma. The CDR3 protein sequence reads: CASSETGGYEQYF. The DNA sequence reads TGTGCCAGCAGCGAAACAGGGGGCTACGAGCAGTACTTC.